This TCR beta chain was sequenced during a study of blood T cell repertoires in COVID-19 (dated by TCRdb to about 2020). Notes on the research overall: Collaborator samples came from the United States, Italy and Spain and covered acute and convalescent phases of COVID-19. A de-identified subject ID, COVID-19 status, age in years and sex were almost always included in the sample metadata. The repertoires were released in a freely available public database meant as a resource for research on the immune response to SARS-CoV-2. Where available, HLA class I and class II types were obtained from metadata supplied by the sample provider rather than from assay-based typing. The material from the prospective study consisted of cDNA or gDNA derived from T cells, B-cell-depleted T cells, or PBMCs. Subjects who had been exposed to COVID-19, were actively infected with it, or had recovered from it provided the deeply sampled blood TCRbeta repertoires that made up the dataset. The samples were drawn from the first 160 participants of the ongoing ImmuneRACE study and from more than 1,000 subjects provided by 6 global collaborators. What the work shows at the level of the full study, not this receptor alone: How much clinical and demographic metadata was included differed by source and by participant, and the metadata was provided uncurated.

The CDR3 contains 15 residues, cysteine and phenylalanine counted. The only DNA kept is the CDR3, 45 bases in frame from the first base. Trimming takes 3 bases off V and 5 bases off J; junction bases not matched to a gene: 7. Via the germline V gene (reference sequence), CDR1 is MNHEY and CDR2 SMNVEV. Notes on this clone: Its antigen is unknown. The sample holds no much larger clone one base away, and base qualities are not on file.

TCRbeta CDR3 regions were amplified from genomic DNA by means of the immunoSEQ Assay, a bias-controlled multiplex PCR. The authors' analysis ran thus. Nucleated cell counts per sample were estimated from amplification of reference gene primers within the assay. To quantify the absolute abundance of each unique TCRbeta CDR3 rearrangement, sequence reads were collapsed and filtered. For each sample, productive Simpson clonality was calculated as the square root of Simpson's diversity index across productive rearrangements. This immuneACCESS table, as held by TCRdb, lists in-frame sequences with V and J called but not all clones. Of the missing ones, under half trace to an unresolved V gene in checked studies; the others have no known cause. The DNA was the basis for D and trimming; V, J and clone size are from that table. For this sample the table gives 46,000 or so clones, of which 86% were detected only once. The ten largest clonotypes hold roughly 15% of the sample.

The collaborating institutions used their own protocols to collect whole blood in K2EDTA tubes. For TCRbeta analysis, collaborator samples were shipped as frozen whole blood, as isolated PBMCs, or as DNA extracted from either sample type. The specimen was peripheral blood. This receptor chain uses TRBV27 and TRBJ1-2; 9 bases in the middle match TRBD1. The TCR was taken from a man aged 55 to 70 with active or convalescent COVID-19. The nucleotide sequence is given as TGTGCCAGCAGTTTGTTACAGGGGGCGAGGTATGGCTACACCTTC. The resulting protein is CASSLLQGARYGYTF.